Shown below are 29 T cell receptor beta chains from a single sample sequenced in a study of blood T cell repertoires in COVID-19. Data came from immunoSEQ multiplex PCR; TCRdb stores just in-frame clones and leaves some out. The repertoire consists of about 200,000 clones, with approximately 80% occurring once and the leading ten covering less than 20%. The specimen sequenced was peripheral blood. The source of these receptors is a human donor in a cohort sampled during active COVID-19.

This clone was found once. The V call is TRBV30, the J call TRBJ1-4, with D maybe TRBD1 (5 bases). The CDR3 is 13 residues long. The germline V and J ends were trimmed by 5 bases and 7 bases, with 14 bases remaining between them. CDR1 GTSNPN and CDR2 SVGIG come from the germline V gene (reference sequence). The CDR3 coding sequence is TGTGCCTGGGGGGGACTTTTATCTGAAAAACTGTTTTTT. Its protein is CAWGGLLSEKLFF.

V gene TRBV28 combines with J gene TRBJ1-2; maybe TRBD1 (5 bases). V lost 4 bases and J lost 4, with 10 bases in between. The CDR3 is 13 amino acids. Looked up from germline, CDR1 is MDHEN and CDR2 is SYDVKM. CDR3 DNA sequence: TGTGCCAGCAGTTCCGACAGATTCTATGGCTACACCTTC. Protein: CASSSDRFYGYTF.

This clone came up once. Other DNA sequences in the sample encode the same CDR3. This chain uses TRBV5-1 with TRBJ1-1, with no clear D. The CDR3 has 13 residues. The V and J ends lost 3 bases and 1 base respectively, with 7 bases between them. In germline, CDR1 is SGHRS, CDR2 YFSETQ. CDR3 amino acids: CASSSSGNTEAFF. CDR3 sequence (DNA): TGCGCCAGCAGCTCCTCAGGGAACACTGAAGCTTTCTTT. The full variable domain, its missing parts supplied by reference TRBV5-1 and TRBJ1-1, is KAGVTQTPRYLIKTRGQQVTLSCSPISGHRSVSWYQQTPGQGLQFLFEYFSETQRNKGNFPGRFSGRQFSNSRSEMNVSTLELGDSALYLCASSSSGNTEAFFGQGTRLTVV.

This clone is a singleton in its sample. The rearrangement links TRBV18 to TRBJ1-2; 7 positions match TRBD1. From germline, CDR1 is KGHSH and CDR2 LQKENI. The V and J ends lost 3 bases and 0 bases, in that order; junction bases with no gene match: 4. CDR3 length: 15 residues. The CDR3 loop is CASSPSDRPNYGYTF. CDR3 DNA sequence: TGTGCCAGCTCACCTTCGGACAGGCCTAACTATGGCTACACCTTC.

The count of this clone is one. This rearrangement joins TRBV6-4 to TRBJ2-2; D is possibly TRBD1 (6 bases). CDR3 length: 17 residues. V shed 6 bases and J shed 3 bases, with 20 bases lying between them. Germline V lookup: CDR1 MRHNA, CDR2 SNTAGT. CDR3 DNA sequence: TGTGCCAGCAGCCTTTATGCAGGGGTTGTTGACACCGGGGAGCTGTTTTTT. Its protein is CASSLYAGVVDTGELFF.

V gene TRBV19 combines with J gene TRBJ1-1; 9 bases map to TRBD1. Germline V CDR1 and CDR2: LNHDA, SQIVND (reference sequence). CDR3 length equals 14 residues. With V trimmed by 6 bases and J by 4 bases, 6 bases remained unmatched. CDR3 sequence: CASSQQGAGTEAFF. The CDR3 DNA is TGTGCCAGTAGCCAACAGGGGGCTGGCACTGAAGCTTTCTTT.

The genes are TRBV4-1 and TRBJ2-1, with 7 bases lining up with TRBD1. Germline values: CDR1 MGHRA, CDR2 YSYEKL. This CDR3 is 16 amino acids long. V was pared by 1 base and J by 2 bases, with 5 bases of the junction left unmatched. CDR3 in amino acids: CASSQVDRVTYNEQFF. The CDR3 DNA follows: TGCGCCAGCAGCCAAGTTGACAGGGTCACCTACAATGAGCAGTTCTTC.

This chain connects TRBV5-5 to TRBJ1-3; possibly TRBD1 for D (5 bases). The V end lost 4 bases, the J end lost 0 bases, and 20 bases lay between the germline ends. There are 18 residues in the CDR3. Per germline, CDR1 SGHKS and CDR2 YYEKEE (reference sequence). The CDR3 nucleotides are TGTGCCAGCAGCCCGCGGGAGTCTCGGGGCATCTCTGGAAACACCATATATTTT. Its translation is CASSPRESRGISGNTIYF.

This clone was seen more than once but under ten times. This chain links TRBV4-2 with TRBJ1-5; 8 bases are shared with TRBD1. There are 15 residues in the CDR3. The junction had 6 bases not matched to a gene; V was cut back by 1 base and J by 7 bases. Germline V CDR1 and CDR2: LGHNA, YNFKEQ. CDR3 in amino acids: CASSQAEQGGQPQHF. The CDR3 DNA follows: TGTGCCAGCAGCCAAGCCGAACAGGGGGGGCAGCCCCAGCATTTT.

CDR3 nucleotides: TGTGCCAGCAGCTTGGAGCAGGGGCTTAGCATTCAGTACTTC. This codes for CASSLEQGLSIQYF. V and J are TRBV5-5 and TRBJ2-4, with a tentative D call TRBD1 (6 bases). The CDR3 is 14 amino acids. Germline V gene data show CDR1 as SGHKS and CDR2 as YYEKEE (reference sequence). The V end lost 0 bases, the J end lost 9 bases, and 13 bases lay between the germline ends.

V is TRBV15 and J is TRBJ2-2; D is ambiguous. V was cut by 2 bases and J by 8 bases, with 9 bases left in between. This CDR3 spans 13 amino acids. Germline assignment: CDR1 LNHNV and CDR2 YYDKDF (reference sequence). CDR3 amino acids: CATSRPSTGELFF. The CDR3, as DNA: TGTGCCACCAGCAGACCATCTACTGGGGAGCTGTTTTTT.

This chain joins TRBV18 and TRBJ2-5; 8 bases line up with TRBD2. V was pared by 3 bases and J by 2 bases, with 2 bases of the junction left unmatched. The CDR3 runs 14 residues. The germline CDR1 and CDR2 sequences are KGHSH and LQKENI. The CDR3 nucleotides are TGTGCCAGCTCACCGGGACTAGGGCAAGAGACCCAGTACTTC. It yields the protein CASSPGLGQETQYF. Full variable domain (missing parts from reference TRBV18 and TRBJ2-5): NAGVMQNPRHLVRRRGQEARLRCSPMKGHSHVYWYRQLPEEGLKFMVYLQKENIIDESGMPKERFSAEFPKEGPSILRIQQVVRGDSAAYFCASSPGLGQETQYFGPGTRLLVL.

The chain links TRBV3-1 (or the pseudogene TRBV3-2) to TRBJ1-2, with no clear D. CDR3 size: 15 residues. From germline, CDR1 is LGHDT and CDR2 YNNKEL (reference sequence). Trimming left V 1 base short and J 6 bases short, with 15 bases between. In DNA form, the CDR3 reads TGTGCCAGCAGCCAAGGCGTTCCATCTATTCATGGCTACACCTTC. The encoded protein is CASSQGVPSIHGYTF.

V gene TRBV10-1 combines with J gene TRBJ1-1; maybe TRBD1 (5 bases). The CDR3 runs to 14 residues. Germline CDR1 and CDR2: WNHNN and SYGVQD (reference sequence). With 6 bases removed from V and 10 bases from J, the gap between germline ends came to 21 bases. The CDR3: CASRARGGRVGAFF. The CDR3 DNA is TGCGCCAGCAGGGCCCGGGGGGGTCGGGTTGGAGCTTTCTTT.

The V gene is TRBV5-1, the J gene TRBJ1-2; D is uncertain. Germline CDR1 is SGHRS and CDR2 is YFSETQ. The length of the CDR3 is 13 residues. Trimming stripped 0 bases from V and 2 bases from J, with 5 bases between. The DNA of the CDR3 is TGCGCCAGCAGCTTGGACGGGAACTATGGCTACACCTTC. Amino acids: CASSLDGNYGYTF.

The chain joins TRBV27 to TRBJ1-1; a weak D match, TRBD1 (5 bases). This CDR3 region has 14 residues. Germline values: CDR1 MNHEY, CDR2 SMNVEV (reference sequence). Trimming stripped 4 bases from V and 4 bases from J, with 13 bases between. The CDR3 here is CASSSQGGATEAFF. Written as DNA, the CDR3 is TGTGCCAGCAGTTCCCAGGGCGGGGCCACTGAAGCTTTCTTT.

This sequence joins TRBV10-3 and TRBJ1-5; D might be TRBD1 (5 bases). Germline V gene data show CDR1 as ENHRY and CDR2 as SYGVKD. The CDR3 loop spans 13 amino acids. Trimming took 4 bases from V and 4 from J, leaving 8 bases between them. The CDR3 nucleotides read TGTGCCATCAGTGCCGCAGGGAATCAGCCCCAGCATTTT. Its protein product is CAISAAGNQPQHF.

CDR3 coding DNA: TGTGCCAGCAAACAGGGTGGCAATCAGCCCCAGCATTTT. Protein: CASKQGGNQPQHF. The rearrangement links TRBV28 to TRBJ1-5; the D gene is possibly TRBD1 (6 bases). Trimming removed 7 bases at V and 2 bases at J, with 9 bases between. This CDR3 is 13 amino acids long. Germline loops: CDR1 MDHEN, CDR2 SYDVKM.

In its sample, this clone was seen once. The chain carries TRBV20-1 and TRBJ2-1, with 13 positions matching TRBD2. V gave up 3 bases and J gave up 6 bases; unmatched junction bases: 8. Per the germline V gene, CDR1 is DFQATT and CDR2 is SNEGSKA (reference sequence). This CDR3 spans 16 amino acids. CDR3 nucleotides: TGCAGTGCTAGTAACGGACTAGCGGGAGACTTCAATGAGCAGTTCTTC. It encodes CSASNGLAGDFNEQFF.

In DNA, the CDR3 is TGTGCCAGCAGCCTTGAAACAGGGGTAGCCGAGCAGTACTTC. Residues: CASSLETGVAEQYF. The chain links TRBV11-2 to TRBJ2-7; 7 nucleotides line up with TRBD1. The trim removed 5 bases at V and 6 bases at J, leaving 10 bases unmatched. From germline, CDR1 is SGHAT and CDR2 FQNNGV. The CDR3 is made up of 14 amino acids.

J is TRBJ2-3 and V is TRBV5-1, with D tentatively TRBD2 (5 bases). The CDR3 spans 14 residues. Germline CDR1 reads SGHRS; CDR2 reads YFSETQ. Trimming removed 2 bases at V and 4 bases at J, with 11 bases between. CDR3 sequence (DNA): TGCGCCAGCAGCTTTCTAGCTAGCCCAGATACGCAGTATTTT. It specifies CASSFLASPDTQYF. The complete variable domain, with remaining parts taken from reference TRBV5-1 and TRBJ2-3, reads KAGVTQTPRYLIKTRGQQVTLSCSPISGHRSVSWYQQTPGQGLQFLFEYFSETQRNKGNFPGRFSGRQFSNSRSEMNVSTLELGDSALYLCASSFLASPDTQYFGPGTRLTVL.

The chain uses TRBV19 and TRBJ2-2; 7 nucleotides match TRBD1. The CDR3 is 16 residues long. Trimming cost V 4 bases and J 0 bases; bases outside gene matches: 5. Germline CDR1 is LNHDA and CDR2 is SQIVND (reference sequence). CDR3 nucleotide sequence: TGTGCCAGTAGTAGAACCGGGACAGCGAACACCGGGGAGCTGTTTTTT. This gives the protein CASSRTGTANTGELFF.

V usage is TRBV28 and J usage is TRBJ2-7, with a weak D call TRBD2 (6 bases). This CDR3 has 15 residues. Germline V lookup: CDR1 MDHEN, CDR2 SYDVKM. Trimming removed 10 bases from V and 4 bases from J, with 23 bases in between. CDR3 nucleotides: TGTGCCACCTCACACGGACTACTTTTGAAATACGAGCAGTACGTC. This gives the protein CATSHGLLLKYEQYV.

This chain links TRBV6-5 with TRBJ2-1; D may be TRBD1 (5 bases). The CDR3 is 13 residues long. Trimming removed 6 bases from V and 5 bases from J, with 11 bases in between. Germline assignment: CDR1 MNHEY and CDR2 SVGAGI. DNA of the CDR3: TGTGCCAGCAGGGCAGGGTTCGACAATGAGCAGTTCTTC. Its translation is CASRAGFDNEQFF.

V and J are TRBV5-1 and TRBJ2-2; 7 nucleotides align to TRBD2. From germline, CDR1 is SGHRS and CDR2 YFSETQ. This CDR3 is 14 amino acids long. The V gene end was trimmed by 4 bases and the J gene end by 4 bases; junction bases not matched to a gene: 4. CDR3 in amino acids: CASSRGDSTGELFF. The CDR3 bases are TGCGCCAGCAGCCGGGGGGATAGCACCGGGGAGCTGTTTTTT.

The chain employs TRBV19 and TRBJ2-5, with TRBD1 matching 7 bases. Germline V gene sequence: CDR1 LNHDA, CDR2 SQIVND (reference sequence). With 2 bases clipped from V and 6 bases from J, the junction kept 9 bases outside the gene matches. The CDR3 spans 15 residues. The CDR3 DNA reads TGTGCCAGTAGTATAAGGCCTACAGGGGCGCAGACCCAGTACTTC. Translated: CASSIRPTGAQTQYF.

This clone was seen once. CDR3 nucleotide sequence: TGTGCCAGCAGCAGACAGGTGAACACTGAAGCTTTCTTT. It translates to CASSRQVNTEAFF. This chain joins TRBV12-3 or TRBV12-4 and TRBJ1-1; tentative D call: TRBD1 (6 bases). V was cut by 6 bases and J by 0 bases, with 8 bases left in between. There are 13 residues in the CDR3.

The CDR3, as DNA: TGTGCTAGTGCCACGGACAGACTCGCAGATACGCAGTATTTT. This sequence encodes CASATDRLADTQYF. This rearrangement joins TRBV12-5 to TRBJ2-3, with D possibly being TRBD1 (6 bases). Germline V gene data show CDR1 as LGHNT and CDR2 as FRNRAP. Trimming removed 7 bases at V and 4 bases at J, with 15 bases between. The CDR3 runs 14 residues.

On this clone itself: An end of the junction differs from the germline gene, which may be a read error. The J gene is TRBJ2-3, the V gene TRBV7-9; 7 bases line up with TRBD2. The CDR3 is made up of 11 amino acids. Per the germline V gene, CDR1 is SEHNR and CDR2 is FQNEAQ (reference sequence). CDR3 protein: CASSLSGRGLF. The CDR3 nucleotides are TGTGCCAGCAGCTTATCGGGGAGGGGCTTGTTT.